This T cell receptor beta chain was retrieved from a study of T cells after posttransplantation cyclophosphamide. Remarks on this clone: The same CDR3 also results from other DNA sequences found in this sample.

Clones were sequenced by immunoSEQ multiplex PCR, and TCRdb holds only the in-frame ones, with some missing. The profile covers some 10,000 clones, with 70% to 90% appearing a single time and about 5% taken by the ten largest. CDR1 and CDR2 from the germline V gene are SGHRS and YFSETQ. The J segment lost 5 bases and the V segment lost 4 bases, leaving 7 bases of the junction unmatched. The CDR3 consists of 14 residues. A marrow graft followed busulfan-fludarabine conditioning, with cyclophosphamide on days +3 and +4. The receptor's source is a female patient aged 50 to 65 who received an allogeneic stem cell transplant from a related donor, was CMV-positive, and had no GVHD. The T cells may come from the graft donor. This specimen consisted of PBMCs, obtained after allogeneic stem cell transplant with posttransplant cyclophosphamide. V is TRBV5-1 and J is TRBJ1-2, with 8 bases fitting TRBD1. The CDR3 here is CASSPRDRNYGYTF. In DNA, the CDR3 is TGCGCCAGCAGCCCCAGGGACAGGAATTATGGCTACACCTTC. The complete variable domain, with remaining parts taken from reference TRBV5-1 and TRBJ1-2, reads KAGVTQTPRYLIKTRGQQVTLSCSPISGHRSVSWYQQTPGQGLQFLFEYFSETQRNKGNFPGRFSGRQFSNSRSEMNVSTLELGDSALYLCASSPRDRNYGYTFGSGTRLTVV.